This entry lists 17 T cell receptor beta chains sequenced from one sample in a study of blood T cell repertoires in COVID-19. Sequencing was performed with immunoSEQ multiplex PCR; in TCRdb, only in-frame clones are kept and a portion is missing. The sample consists of approximately 270,000 clones, under 90% of them appearing once. Input material: PBMCs or T cells enriched from blood (not recorded which). Receptor source: a man between 40 and 49 years old who had recovered from COVID-19.

This chain links TRBV11-2 with TRBJ2-3, with TRBD2 matching 8 bases. This CDR3 contains 14 residues. Trimming took 5 bases from V and 6 from J; bases not matched to a gene: 7. From germline, CDR1 is SGHAT and CDR2 FQNNGV. The CDR3 DNA is TGTGCCAGCAGCACTACGGGGGGGCCGGATACGCAGTATTTT. Translated, it gives CASSTTGGPDTQYF.

As to this clone: Other DNA sequences of this sample code for an identical CDR3. The CDR3 DNA is TGTGCCAGCAGCGTAGTGAGGGCGGGGGGGGCCAACGTCCTGACTTTC. Protein product: CASSVVRAGGANVLTF. This rearrangement joins TRBV9 to TRBJ2-6, with D maybe TRBD2 (6 bases). V was cut by 0 bases and J by 4 bases, with 11 bases left in between. CDR1 and CDR2 from the germline V gene are SGDLS and YYNGEE. The CDR3 is made up of 16 amino acids.

This chain links TRBV5-5 with TRBJ1-4; 8 nucleotides align to TRBD1. The CDR3 spans 15 residues. The germline CDR1 and CDR2 sequences are SGHKS and YYEKEE (reference sequence). The V and J ends lost 0 bases and 8 bases, in that order; junction bases with no gene match: 6. CDR3 DNA: TGTGCCAGCAGCTTGGTTGGGCAGGGGGCGGAAAAACTGTTTTTT. Protein sequence: CASSLVGQGAEKLFF.

As DNA, the CDR3 is TGTGCCATCAGTGGGTCAAACCCCGGGGATGGCTACACCTTC. Protein product: CAISGSNPGDGYTF. The genes are TRBV10-3 and TRBJ1-2; no reliable D call. Between the trimmed V and J ends, which lost 4 bases and 6 bases, there was a span of 15 bases. Germline V gene data show CDR1 as ENHRY and CDR2 as SYGVKD. CDR3 size: 14 residues.

The rearrangement links TRBV19 to TRBJ1-2; D may be TRBD1 (5 bases). Trimming left V 5 bases short and J 4 bases short, with 14 bases between. Germline CDR1 and CDR2: LNHDA and SQIVND (reference sequence). The CDR3 loop spans 14 amino acids. CDR3 amino acids: CASSSQPDSYGYTF. The DNA of the CDR3 is TGTGCCAGTAGTTCCCAACCTGACAGCTATGGCTACACCTTC.

The chain is built from TRBV6-5 and TRBJ2-4; TRBD2 matches 13 bases. Germline CDR1 reads MNHEY; CDR2 reads SVGAGI. V dropped 6 bases and J dropped 16; count of bases not matched to a gene: 15. CDR3 size: 15 residues. This CDR3 reads CASSARITSGGAEYF. The CDR3 bases are TGTGCCAGCAGCGCGAGAATTACTAGCGGGGGGGCCGAATACTTC.

The gene calls are TRBV19 and TRBJ2-2; TRBD2 matches at 7 bases. There are 14 residues in the CDR3. The ends lost 5 bases at V and 3 bases at J; junction bases unmatched: 3. The germline V gene has CDR1 LNHDA and CDR2 SQIVND (reference sequence). The CDR3 DNA reads as TGTGCCAGTAGTCCCACTAGCGACACCGGGGAGCTGTTTTTT. It specifies CASSPTSDTGELFF.

The chain carries TRBV7-9 and TRBJ1-5; 7 bases match TRBD1. Germline CDR1 and CDR2: SEHNR and FQNEAQ (reference sequence). This CDR3 contains 14 residues. J was trimmed by 6 bases and V by 5 bases; bases with no gene match: 7. Written as DNA, the CDR3 is TGTGCCAGCAGCGATAGCGGACAGGCTCAGCCCCAGCATTTT. This codes for CASSDSGQAQPQHF.

The chain employs TRBV7-2 and TRBJ2-4, with D perhaps TRBD2 (6 bases). The V gene lost 5 bases and the J gene lost 7 bases, with 12 bases spanning the gap. This CDR3 comprises 13 residues. The germline V gene has CDR1 SGHTA and CDR2 FQGNSA. The CDR3 bases are TGTGCCAGCAGCCCACGACGGGAGAACATTCAGTACTTC. Its protein is CASSPRRENIQYF.

The chain employs TRBV19 and TRBJ1-4; 7 bases match TRBD1. Germline loops: CDR1 LNHDA, CDR2 SQIVND (reference sequence). V shed 9 bases, J shed 4 bases, and the junction held 11 bases outside the gene matches. The CDR3 contains 15 residues. DNA of the CDR3: TGTGCCAGCCGCGACGAGACAGGGATTAATGAAAAACTGTTTTTT. Translated: CASRDETGINEKLFF.

The rearrangement links TRBV27 to TRBJ2-7; the D gene is possibly TRBD1 (6 bases). This CDR3 has 14 residues. Germline CDR1 is MNHEY and CDR2 is SMNVEV (reference sequence). With 2 bases removed from V and 3 bases from J, the gap between germline ends came to 11 bases. The CDR3, as DNA: TGTGCCAGCAGTTTAGGGGGCTGGGGCTACGAGCAGTACTTC. Translation gives CASSLGGWGYEQYF.

As concerns this clone: An end of the junction does not agree with germline; a read error may underlie this. The chain recombines TRBV6-5 with TRBJ1-2; weak D call: TRBD1 (5 bases). The germline V gene has CDR1 MNHEY and CDR2 SVGAGI. The CDR3 has 11 amino acids. This CDR3 is CRGDSRHGYTF. The CDR3 DNA reads as TGCCGGGGGGATTCCAGGCATGGCTACACCTTC.

The genes are TRBV19 and TRBJ1-6; 8 bases are shared with TRBD1. Germline V gives CDR1 LNHDA, CDR2 SQIVND (reference sequence). The CDR3 sequence is 15 residues long. V shed 6 bases, J shed 8 bases, and the junction held 9 bases outside the gene matches. This chain's CDR3 is CASSAVDRGHSPLHF. The CDR3 DNA follows: TGTGCCAGTAGCGCCGTTGACAGGGGTCATTCACCCCTCCACTTT. Supplemented by reference TRBV19 and TRBJ1-6, the full variable domain reads DGGITQSPKYLFRKEGQNVTLSCEQNLNHDAMYWYRQDPGQGLRLIYYSQIVNDFQKGDIAEGYSVSREKKESFPLTVTSAQKNPTAFYLCASSAVDRGHSPLHFGNGTRLTVT.

This chain joins TRBV6-5 and TRBJ2-7; 11 bases fit TRBD1. V lost 6 bases, J lost 5 bases, and 6 bases stayed unmatched. The CDR3 consists of 14 residues. From germline, CDR1 is MNHEY and CDR2 SVGAGI. The CDR3 loop is CASSPGQGVDEQYF. CDR3 bases: TGTGCCAGCAGCCCGGGACAGGGGGTCGACGAGCAGTACTTC.

The chain is built from TRBV15 and TRBJ2-3; possible D gene TRBD2, 6 bases. The ends were cut back, 0 bases at V and 5 bases at J, with 15 bases in the middle. Germline CDR1 is LNHNV and CDR2 is YYDKDF (reference sequence). CDR3 length equals 16 residues. In nucleotides, the CDR3 is TGTGCCACCAGCAGAGATGGAGGGGCTATCGAAGATACGCAGTATTTT. Translated: CATSRDGGAIEDTQYF.

This rearrangement joins TRBV9 to TRBJ2-7; D is unresolved. Trimming took off 4 bases at V and 6 bases at J, with 14 bases between the two ends. The CDR3 sequence is 13 residues long. Germline assignment: CDR1 SGDLS and CDR2 YYNGEE. The CDR3 DNA follows: TGTGCCAGCAGCCTAGGACCCCGCGGCGAGCAGTACTTC. It encodes CASSLGPRGEQYF.

V is TRBV5-1 and J is TRBJ2-3, with D possibly matching TRBD2 (6 bases). The CDR3 has 15 amino acids. The V gene lost 5 bases and the J gene lost 4 bases, with 17 bases spanning the gap. CDR1 is SGHRS and CDR2 is YFSETQ in the germline V gene. The CDR3 DNA follows: TGCGCCAGCAGTCGGACGGGAGTCGTGTCAGATACGCAGTATTTT. Residues: CASSRTGVVSDTQYF. Filled out from reference TRBV5-1 and TRBJ2-3, the complete variable domain reads KAGVTQTPRYLIKTRGQQVTLSCSPISGHRSVSWYQQTPGQGLQFLFEYFSETQRNKGNFPGRFSGRQFSNSRSEMNVSTLELGDSALYLCASSRTGVVSDTQYFGPGTRLTVL.